This T cell receptor (beta chain) originates from a study of cytomegalovirus exposure and HLA in healthy donors. Study at large: Clustering assigned about 76% of the approximately 400 genotyped donors to the Caucasian-associated ancestry cluster. Findings and caveats of the study: Most TCRs appeared rarely, but some public TCRs recurred in many donors. Across donors, sequencing depth was assumed by presence/absence analyses to be roughly uniform.

As regards this clone: The target antigen is unknown.

Primers: 60 Vbeta forward and 13 Jbeta reverse. Libraries were prepared by immunoSEQ multiplex PCR; TCRdb keeps only in-frame clonotypes and omits some of them. Among about 150,000 clones listed, around 70% were seen once. The CDR3 is 15 residues long. Germline CDR1 and CDR2: MNHNY and SVGAGI (reference sequence). Trimming cost V 6 bases and J 4 bases; bases outside gene matches: 3. Sequenced input: PBMCs. The TCR was taken from a man aged 40-55 years in good health and CMV-seronegative. The gene calls are TRBV6-6 and TRBJ2-3, with 14 nucleotides matching TRBD2. In nucleotides, the CDR3 is TGTGCCAGCAGCGGGACTAGCGGGGGCCCAGATACGCAGTATTTT. Amino acids: CASSGTSGGPDTQYF.